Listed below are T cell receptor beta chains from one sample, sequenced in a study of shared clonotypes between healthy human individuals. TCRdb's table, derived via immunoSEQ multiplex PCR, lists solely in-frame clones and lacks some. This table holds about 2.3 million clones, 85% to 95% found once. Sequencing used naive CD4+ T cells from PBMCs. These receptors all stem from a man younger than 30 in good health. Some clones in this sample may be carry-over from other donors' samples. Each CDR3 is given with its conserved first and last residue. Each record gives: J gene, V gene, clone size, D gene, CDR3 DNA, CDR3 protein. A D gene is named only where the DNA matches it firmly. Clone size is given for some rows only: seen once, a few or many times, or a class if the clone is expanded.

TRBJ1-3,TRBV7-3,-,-,TGTGCCAGCAGCTTAGGCCCCTCTGGAAACACCATATATTTT,CASSLGPSGNTIYF
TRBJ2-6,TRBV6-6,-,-,TGTGCCAGCAGATTACAGGGCTCTGGGGCCAACGTCCTGACTTTC,CASRLQGSGANVLTF
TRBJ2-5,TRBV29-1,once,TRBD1,TGCAGCGTAGAGACAGGGGGGAGCGAGACCCAGTACTTC,CSVETGGSETQYF
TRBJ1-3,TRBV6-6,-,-,TGTGCCACTTCGGAAGGGCTCCCCTCTGGAAACACCATATATTTT,CATSEGLPSGNTIYF
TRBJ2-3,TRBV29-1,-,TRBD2,TGCAGCGTATCCGGGACTAGCGGGAAAGAAGATACGCAGTATTTT,CSVSGTSGKEDTQYF
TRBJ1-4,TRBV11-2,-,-,TGTGCCAGCAGCTTAGGAGAGGAAAAACTGTTTTTT,CASSLGEEKLFF
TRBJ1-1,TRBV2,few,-,TGTGCCAGCAGGGTCAGCCCAAACACTGAAGCTTTCTTT,CASRVSPNTEAFF
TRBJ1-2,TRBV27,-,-,TGTGCCAGCAGTGTCAGCGCACAGGGAAACTATGGCTACACCTTC,CASSVSAQGNYGYTF
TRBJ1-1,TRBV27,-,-,TGTGCCAGCAGTTTATCTCTGGGGAGGAGGACCACTGAAGCTTTCTTT,CASSLSLGRRTTEAFF
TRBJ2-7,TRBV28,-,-,TGTGCCAGCAGTTCCCAGGTAGGATCCGAACAGGGTCGCCCCTACGAGCAGTACTTC,CASSSQVGSEQGRPYEQYF
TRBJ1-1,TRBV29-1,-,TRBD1,TGCAGCGTTGTATCGGCAGGGGGCTTGAGGGAAGCTTTCTTT,CSVVSAGGLREAFF
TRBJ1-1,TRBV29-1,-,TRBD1,TGCAGCGTGGCCCAGACAGGGGTGAACACTGAAGCTTTCTTT,CSVAQTGVNTEAFF
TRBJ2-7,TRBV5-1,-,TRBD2,TGCGTCAGCAGCACCCGAGCGGGAAACTACGAGCAGTACTTC,CVSSTRAGNYEQYF
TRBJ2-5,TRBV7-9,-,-,TGTGCCAGCACCAAAAACGGGGGGCGCGGGGAGACCCAGTACTTC,CASTKNGGRGETQYF
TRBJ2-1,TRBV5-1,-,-,TGCGCCAGCAGCTTGGGATCGGGGGTTGAGCAGTTCTTC,CASSLGSGVEQFF
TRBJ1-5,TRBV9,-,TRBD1,TGTGCCAGCAGCTCCAAAGTTCAGGGGGCCTTCGGACAGCCCCAGCATTTT,CASSSKVQGAFGQPQHF
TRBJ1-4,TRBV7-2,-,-,TGTGCCAGCAGCTGGTTAAATGAAAAACTGTTTTTT,CASSWLNEKLFF
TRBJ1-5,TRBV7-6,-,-,TGTGCCAGCAGCTTAGAACCAGGGAGCAATCAGCCCCAGCATTTT,CASSLEPGSNQPQHF